This passage covers 21 T cell receptor beta chains from one sample sequenced in a study of OX40 agonist ivuxolimab in advanced cancers. Libraries were constructed by the immunoSEQ multiplex PCR assay. Imported from immuneACCESS, the table was reduced by TCRdb to in-frame sequences with V and J called. These copies leave out some clones; in studies compared against another copy, an unresolved V gene accounts for under half, and the cause of the remainder is not known. For this sample the table gives more than 75,000 clones, of which approximately 80% were detected only once. Of the sample, around 5.8% falls within the top ten clones. The specimen comprised CD4+ or CD8+ T cells sorted from blood, sampled in a trial of the OX40 agonist ivuxolimab. These TCRs come from an adult with an advanced solid tumor such as melanoma, head and neck, liver or kidney cancer.

The rearrangement links TRBV6-5 to TRBJ2-7, with 8 bases that match TRBD2. The CDR3 spans 16 residues. The germline CDR1 and CDR2 sequences are MNHEY and SVGAGI. Trimming cost V 0 bases and J 4 bases; bases outside gene matches: 8. The CDR3 nucleotides read TGTGCCAGCAGTTACTCAGCGGGAGTAAGGTCTTACGAGCAGTACTTC. Amino acid sequence: CASSYSAGVRSYEQYF.

Points on this clone: Within the sample, other DNA sequences also encode this same CDR3. This chain joins TRBV5-1 and TRBJ2-7; a weak D match, TRBD2 (5 bases). The CDR3 is 13 amino acids. V was clipped by 1 base and J by 4 bases, with 9 bases between them. Germline lookup yields CDR1 SGHRS and CDR2 YFSETQ. Here the CDR3 reads CASSLLGSYEQYF. Written as DNA, the CDR3 is TGCGCCAGCAGCTTGCTTGGGAGTTACGAGCAGTACTTC.

The chain couples TRBV9 to TRBJ1-3; D is ambiguous. CDR3 length equals 14 residues. The V gene's germline CDR1 is SGDLS and CDR2 YYNGEE. The germline V and J ends were trimmed by 4 bases and 4 bases, with 12 bases remaining between them. The DNA for the CDR3 is TGTGCCAGCAGCAGCGTAGGAGAGGGAAACACCATATATTTT. It yields the protein CASSSVGEGNTIYF.

The chain has TRBV9 and TRBJ1-1, with D possibly TRBD1 on 6 matching bases. This CDR3 contains 15 residues. The V and J ends lost 0 bases and 3 bases respectively, with 12 bases between them. Germline-derived CDR1 and CDR2 are SGDLS and YYNGEE. CDR3 region: CASSVVGGRDTEAFF. CDR3 sequence (DNA): TGTGCCAGCAGCGTAGTGGGGGGGCGTGACACTGAAGCTTTCTTT.

This chain uses TRBV5-1 with TRBJ2-5, with D unclear. The end of the DNA is better explained by TRBJ2-7, so the J call may be wrong. Germline CDR1 is SGHRS and CDR2 is YFSETQ. This CDR3 spans 14 amino acids. CDR3 loop: CASSLDSSSYEQYF. In nucleotides, the CDR3 is TGCGCCAGCAGCTTGGACTCGAGCTCCTACGAGCAGTACTTC.

This clone was counted only a few times. The V gene is TRBV28, the J gene TRBJ1-5; TRBD1 matches at 8 bases. The CDR3 length is 15 residues. J gave up 6 bases and V 6 bases, and 10 bases lay outside the gene matches. CDR1 and CDR2 from the germline V gene are MDHEN and SYDVKM. The CDR3 DNA reads as TGTGCCAGCAGCTTCTTTGGACAGGGTGCTCAGCCCCAGCATTTT. This sequence encodes CASSFFGQGAQPQHF.

The CDR3 protein is CASRREPNQPQHF. The DNA for the CDR3 is TGCGCCAGCAGACGGGAACCTAATCAGCCCCAGCATTTT. This rearrangement joins TRBV5-1 to TRBJ1-5; D not resolved. The CDR3 extends over 13 amino acids. Trimming stripped 5 bases from V and 4 bases from J, with 10 bases between. Germline CDR1 reads SGHRS; CDR2 reads YFSETQ.

The gene calls are TRBV5-5 and TRBJ1-6; possibly TRBD1 for D (6 bases). Germline-derived CDR1 and CDR2 are SGHKS and YYEKEE (reference sequence). V lost 0 bases and J 8 bases, leaving 9 bases between the germline ends. The CDR3 loop spans 14 amino acids. In nucleotides, the CDR3 is TGTGCCAGCAGCTTGGCTGGGGGCTATTCACCCCTCCACTTT. It specifies CASSLAGGYSPLHF. The whole variable domain, remainder taken from reference TRBV5-5 and TRBJ1-6, is DAGVTQSPTHLIKTRGQQVTLRCSPISGHKSVSWYQQVLGQGPQFIFQYYEKEERGRGNFPDRFSARQFPNYSSELNVNALLLGDSALYLCASSLAGGYSPLHFGNGTRLTVT.

This sequence joins TRBV4-3 and TRBJ1-1, with a weak D call TRBD1 (6 bases). The CDR3 contains 15 residues. V lost 2 bases and J lost 1, with 11 bases in between. Germline V lookup: CDR1 LGHNA, CDR2 YSLEER. Here the CDR3 reads CASSQRAGANTEAFF. CDR3 nucleotides: TGCGCCAGCAGCCAAAGGGCAGGGGCGAACACTGAAGCTTTCTTT.

As to this clone: Other DNA sequences in the sample encode the same CDR3. The chain joins TRBV7-9 to TRBJ1-1; D is unclear. V was shortened by 5 bases and J by 5 bases, with 12 bases between the two germline ends. The CDR3 contains 13 residues. The germline V gene encodes CDR1 SEHNR and CDR2 FQNEAQ (reference sequence). In DNA, the CDR3 is TGTGCCAGCAGCGGACTAAGCGGGACTGAAGCTTTCTTT. Protein: CASSGLSGTEAFF.

The chain carries TRBV9 and TRBJ1-3, with TRBD1 matching over 7 bases. In germline, CDR1 is SGDLS, CDR2 YYNGEE. V lost 2 bases and J lost 1; bases outside the gene matches: 9. The CDR3 has 17 amino acids. The CDR3 nucleotides are TGTGCCAGCAGCGTGGGTCAGACAGGGTCTTCTGGAAACACCATATATTTT. This encodes CASSVGQTGSSGNTIYF.

The chain carries TRBV10-2 and TRBJ2-5; TRBD2 is a possible D gene (6 bases). TRBJ2-7 matches the DNA end more closely, so the J call is doubtful. This CDR3 comprises 13 residues. Germline CDR1 and CDR2: WSHSY and SAAADI. Here the CDR3 DNA reads TGCGCCAGCGGCGCGGCGGGAAAATACGAGCAGTACTTC. This gives the protein CASGAAGKYEQYF.

V usage is TRBV7-3 and J usage is TRBJ1-5; TRBD1 agrees at 7 bases. Germline V gene lookup returns CDR1 SGHTA and CDR2 FQGTGA. The trim removed 6 bases at V and 0 bases at J, leaving 17 bases unmatched. This CDR3 spans 19 amino acids. The CDR3 DNA is TGTGCCAGCAGTCCCCATCTCCCCGACAGGGTCTATAGCAATCAGCCCCAGCATTTT. This translates into CASSPHLPDRVYSNQPQHF.

This rearrangement joins TRBV29-1 to TRBJ2-3, with 15 bases that match TRBD2. Germline-derived CDR1 and CDR2 are SQVTM and ANQGSEA. Trimming removed 6 bases from V and 11 bases from J; junction bases left unmatched: 9. CDR3 length equals 14 residues. In nucleotides, the CDR3 is TGCAGCGTCAAACCGGGACTAGCGGGGGGACAGCAGTATTTT. Its translation is CSVKPGLAGGQQYF.

In the case of this clone: The same CDR3 is also encoded by other DNA sequences in this sample. The chain employs TRBV7-9 and TRBJ2-7; 13 bases fit TRBD2. CDR3 length: 15 amino acids. Germline trimming cut 5 bases from V and 4 bases from J; bases unmatched to any gene: 5. Germline assignment: CDR1 SEHNR and CDR2 FQNEAQ (reference sequence). CDR3 bases: TGTGCCAGCAGCCGCGGACTAGCGGGAGTATACGAGCAGTACTTC. This sequence encodes CASSRGLAGVYEQYF. The full variable domain, in which reference TRBV7-9 and TRBJ2-7 provide the parts outside the CDR3, is DTGVSQNPRHKITKRGQNVTFRCDPISEHNRLYWYRQTLGQGPEFLTYFQNEAQLEKSRLLSDRFSAERPKGSFSTLEIQRTEQGDSAMYLCASSRGLAGVYEQYFGPGTRLTVT.

The chain joins TRBV6-1 to TRBJ2-5, with D perhaps TRBD1 (6 bases). Per germline, CDR1 MNHNS and CDR2 SASEGT. CDR3 length equals 13 residues. The V end lost 6 bases, the J end lost 5 bases, and 13 bases lay between the germline ends. CDR3: CASSHGQWETQYF. For the CDR3, the DNA is TGTGCCAGCAGCCATGGACAGTGGGAGACCCAGTACTTC.

This chain uses TRBV7-9 with TRBJ2-2; 10 bases agree with TRBD2. This CDR3 contains 18 residues. V lost 2 bases, J lost 1 base, and 7 bases stayed unmatched. Germline CDR1 reads SEHNR; CDR2 reads FQNEAQ (reference sequence). The CDR3 nucleotides are TGTGCCAGCAGCTTACGGATACTAGCGGGGAAGAACACCGGGGAGCTGTTTTTT. It specifies CASSLRILAGKNTGELFF.

The chain uses TRBV11-2 and TRBJ2-6; 8 bases are a match to TRBD2. In germline, CDR1 is SGHAT, CDR2 FQNNGV. This CDR3 spans 16 amino acids. The V segment lost 1 base and the J segment 5 bases; nucleotides outside the gene matches: 4. The CDR3 region is CASSLGAGARANVLTF. The DNA of the CDR3 is TGTGCCAGCAGCTTAGGAGCGGGAGCCAGGGCCAACGTCCTGACTTTC.

The chain recombines TRBV6-1 with TRBJ2-1; 14 nucleotides match TRBD2. There are 15 residues in the CDR3. V lost 6 bases and J lost 8; bases outside the gene matches: 6. Germline V CDR1 and CDR2: MNHNS, SASEGT. In nucleotides, the CDR3 is TGTGCCAGCAGACCGGGACTAGCGGGGGTCTATGAGCAGTTCTTC. Translated, it gives CASRPGLAGVYEQFF.

The V and J genes are TRBV11-2 and TRBJ2-7; D unresolved. The CDR3 consists of 13 residues. Trimming shortened V by 1 base and J by 12 bases, and 16 bases separated the two germline ends. Germline V gives CDR1 SGHAT, CDR2 FQNNGV. The CDR3 sequence: CASSLAIRTDRYF. DNA for the CDR3: TGTGCCAGCAGCTTAGCTATACGGACCGATCGGTACTTC.

The V and J genes are TRBV5-1 and TRBJ2-3; D gene unclear. Germline values: CDR1 SGHRS, CDR2 YFSETQ. The CDR3 has 14 amino acids. V lost 0 bases to trimming and J lost 4 bases, with 9 bases between them. DNA of the CDR3: TGCGCCAGCAGCTTGGCGGCTCGCCCAGATACGCAGTATTTT. Its protein product is CASSLAARPDTQYF.